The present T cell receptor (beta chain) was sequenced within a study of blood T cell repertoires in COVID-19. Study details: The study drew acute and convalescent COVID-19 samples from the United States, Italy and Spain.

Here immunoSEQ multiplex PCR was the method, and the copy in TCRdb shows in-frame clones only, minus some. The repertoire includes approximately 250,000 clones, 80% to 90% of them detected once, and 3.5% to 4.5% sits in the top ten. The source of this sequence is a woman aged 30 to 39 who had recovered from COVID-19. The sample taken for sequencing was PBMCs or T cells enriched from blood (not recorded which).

The CDR3 loop is CAISGTGEETQYF. The CDR3 DNA reads TGTGCCATCAGTGGGACAGGGGAAGAGACCCAGTACTTC. The chain uses TRBV10-3 and TRBJ2-5, with 9 bases fitting TRBD1. The CDR3 is 13 residues long. V was pared by 4 bases and J by 3 bases, with 0 bases of the junction left unmatched. CDR1 and CDR2 from the germline V gene are ENHRY and SYGVKD.